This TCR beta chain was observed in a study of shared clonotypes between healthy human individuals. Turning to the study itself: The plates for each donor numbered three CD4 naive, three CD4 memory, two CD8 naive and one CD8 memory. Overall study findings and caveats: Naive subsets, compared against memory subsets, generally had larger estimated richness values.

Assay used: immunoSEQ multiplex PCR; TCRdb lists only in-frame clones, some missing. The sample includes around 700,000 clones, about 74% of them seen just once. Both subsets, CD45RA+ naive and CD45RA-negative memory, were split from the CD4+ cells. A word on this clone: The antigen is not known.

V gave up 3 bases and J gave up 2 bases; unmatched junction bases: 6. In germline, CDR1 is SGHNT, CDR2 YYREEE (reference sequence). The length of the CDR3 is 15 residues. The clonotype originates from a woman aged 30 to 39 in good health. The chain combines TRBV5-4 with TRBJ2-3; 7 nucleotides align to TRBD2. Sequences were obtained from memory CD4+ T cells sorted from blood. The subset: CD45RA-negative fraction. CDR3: CASSYSGINTDTQYF. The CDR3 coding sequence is TGTGCCAGCAGCTACAGCGGGATTAACACAGATACGCAGTATTTT. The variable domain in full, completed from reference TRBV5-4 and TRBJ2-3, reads ETGVTQSPTHLIKTRGQQVTLRCSSQSGHNTVSWYQQALGQGPQFIFQYYREEENGRGNFPPRFSGLQFPNYSSELNVNALELDDSALYLCASSYSGINTDTQYFGPGTRLTVL.